This is a list of T cell receptor beta chains from one sample in a study of T-cell reconstitution after alpha-beta-depleted transplantation in children. TCRdb redid the calling of the PCR reads with MiXCR, one entry per CDR3 protein. The repertoire holds about 200,000 distinct CDR3 sequences, with 7.5% to 9.5% as singletons. Sequencing was performed on PBMCs, mostly from graft donor cells, taken 360 days after TCRalphabeta/CD19-depleted stem cell transplant. All receptors come from a male patient between 2 and 15 years old who had a stem cell transplant for acute myeloid leukemia, so the T cells may come from the graft donor. Each CDR3 is given with its conserved first and last residue. A D gene is named only where the DNA matches it firmly.

>TRBJ1-1|NA|TRBV20-1
CSARRIPEAFF
>TRBJ1-5|TRBD1|TRBV28
CASRSGTAYQPQHF
>TRBJ2-7|NA|TRBV18
CASSSRRVYEQYF
>TRBJ2-7|NA|TRBV5-5
CASRYSPGVYEQYF
>TRBJ2-2|NA|TRBV4-1
CASSQVGTRAGELFF
>TRBJ1-1|NA|TRBV5-1
CASSLSSATVNTEAFF
>TRBJ2-2|NA|TRBV5-1
CASSLEGPNTGELFF
>TRBJ2-1|NA|TRBV12-3/TRBV12-4
CASKTSGAENEQFF
>TRBJ1-6|NA|TRBV4-3
CASSQAGQAPLHF
>TRBJ2-7|TRBD2|TRBV20-1
CCARLGGTSGSYEQYF
>TRBJ2-7|NA|TRBV5-5
CASSPGQPFSYEQYF
>TRBJ2-1|NA|TRBV5-1
CASSLEGGLHNEQFF
>TRBJ2-3|NA|TRBV7-2
CASSLRSTSTDTQYF
>TRBJ2-7|NA|TRBV12-5
CASGKTGRGYEQYF
>TRBJ1-2|NA|TRBV4-2
CASSLPRGEDGYTF
>TRBJ2-2|TRBD2|TRBV5-5
CASSLTSGTTNTGELFF
>TRBJ2-3|TRBD2|TRBV2
CASSLYGTSGAADTQYF
>TRBJ2-7|TRBD1|TRBV4-3
CASSQESYRGLYEQYF
>TRBJ1-1|NA|TRBV4-1
CASTAPGHLEAFF
>TRBJ1-5|TRBD1|TRBV20-1
CSAQTGFGQPQHF
>TRBJ1-5|NA|TRBV10-2
CALHWALEPGVLGNQPQHF